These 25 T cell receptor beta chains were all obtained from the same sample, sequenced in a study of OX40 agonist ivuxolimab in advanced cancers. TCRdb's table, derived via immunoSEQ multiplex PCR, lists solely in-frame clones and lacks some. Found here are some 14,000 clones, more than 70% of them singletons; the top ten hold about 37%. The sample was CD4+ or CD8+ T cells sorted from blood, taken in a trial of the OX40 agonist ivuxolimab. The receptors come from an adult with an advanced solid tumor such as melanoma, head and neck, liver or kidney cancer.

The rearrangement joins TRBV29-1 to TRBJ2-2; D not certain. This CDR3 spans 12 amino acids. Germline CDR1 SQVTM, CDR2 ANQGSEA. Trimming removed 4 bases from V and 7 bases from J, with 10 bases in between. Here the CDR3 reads CSVVGFYGELFF. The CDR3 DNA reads TGCAGCGTTGTGGGGTTCTACGGGGAGCTGTTTTTT.

CDR3 region: CASSPAGQGRYGYTF. Here the CDR3 DNA reads TGCGCCAGCAGCCCAGCAGGACAGGGCCGATATGGCTACACCTTC. This rearrangement joins TRBV4-1 to TRBJ1-2; 8 positions match TRBD1. Germline CDR1 and CDR2: MGHRA and YSYEKL. Germline trimming cut 4 bases from V and 5 bases from J; bases unmatched to any gene: 9. The CDR3 is 15 amino acids.

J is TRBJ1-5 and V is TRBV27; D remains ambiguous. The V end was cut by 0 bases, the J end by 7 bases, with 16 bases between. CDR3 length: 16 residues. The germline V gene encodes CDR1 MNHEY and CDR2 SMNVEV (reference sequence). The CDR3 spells CASSLSTGGEEQPQHF. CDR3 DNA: TGTGCCAGCAGTTTATCGACGGGTGGAGAAGAACAGCCCCAGCATTTT.

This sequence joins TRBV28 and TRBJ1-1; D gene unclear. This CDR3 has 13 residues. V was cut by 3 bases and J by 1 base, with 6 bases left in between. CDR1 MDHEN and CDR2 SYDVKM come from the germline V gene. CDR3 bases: TGTGCCAGCAGTTTGACAAAGAACACTGAAGCTTTCTTT. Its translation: CASSLTKNTEAFF.

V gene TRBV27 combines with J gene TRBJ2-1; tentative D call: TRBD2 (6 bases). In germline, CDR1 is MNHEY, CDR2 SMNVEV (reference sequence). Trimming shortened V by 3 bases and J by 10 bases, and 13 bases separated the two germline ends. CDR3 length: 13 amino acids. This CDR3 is CASSFTSAGEQFF. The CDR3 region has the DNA TGTGCCAGCAGTTTTACATCGGCGGGAGAGCAGTTCTTC.

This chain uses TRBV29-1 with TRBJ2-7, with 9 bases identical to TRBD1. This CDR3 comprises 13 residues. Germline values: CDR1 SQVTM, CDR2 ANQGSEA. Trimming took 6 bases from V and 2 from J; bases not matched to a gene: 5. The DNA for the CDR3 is TGCAGCGTACCGGGACAGGGAACCTACGAGCAGTACTTC. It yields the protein CSVPGQGTYEQYF.

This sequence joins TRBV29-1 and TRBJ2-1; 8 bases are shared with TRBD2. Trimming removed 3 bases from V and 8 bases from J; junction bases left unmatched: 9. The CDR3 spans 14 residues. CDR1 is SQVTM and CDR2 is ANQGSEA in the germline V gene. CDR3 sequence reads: CSVDRSGSIYEQFF. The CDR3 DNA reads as TGCAGCGTTGATAGGAGCGGGAGTATCTATGAGCAGTTCTTC.

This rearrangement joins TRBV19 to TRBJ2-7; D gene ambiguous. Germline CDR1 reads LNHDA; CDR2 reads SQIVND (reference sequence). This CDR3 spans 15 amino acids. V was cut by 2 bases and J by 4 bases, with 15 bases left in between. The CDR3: CASSIKWRPNYEQYF. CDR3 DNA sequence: TGTGCCAGTAGTATAAAGTGGAGACCGAATTACGAGCAGTACTTC.

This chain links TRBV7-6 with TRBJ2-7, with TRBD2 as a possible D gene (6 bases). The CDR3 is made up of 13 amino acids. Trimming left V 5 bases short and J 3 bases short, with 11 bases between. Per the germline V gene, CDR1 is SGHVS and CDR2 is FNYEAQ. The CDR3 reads CASSGGTVYEQYF. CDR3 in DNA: TGTGCCAGCAGCGGAGGGACGGTCTACGAGCAGTACTTC.

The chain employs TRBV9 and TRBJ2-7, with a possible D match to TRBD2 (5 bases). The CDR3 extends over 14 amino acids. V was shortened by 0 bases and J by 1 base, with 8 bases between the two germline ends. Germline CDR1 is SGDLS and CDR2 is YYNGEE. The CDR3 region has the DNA TGTGCCAGCAGCGTAGGTAGCGCGTCCTACGAGCAGTACTTC. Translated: CASSVGSASYEQYF.

The CDR3 reads CASTRGDPEYEKLFF. In DNA, the CDR3 is TGCGCCAGCACGCGGGGGGATCCAGAGTATGAAAAACTGTTTTTT. The rearrangement uses TRBV23-1 and TRBJ1-4; D may be TRBD1 (5 bases). TRBV23-1 counts as an open reading frame of uncertain function. V dropped 7 bases and J dropped 6 bases, with 18 bases sitting between them. The CDR3 is 15 amino acids.

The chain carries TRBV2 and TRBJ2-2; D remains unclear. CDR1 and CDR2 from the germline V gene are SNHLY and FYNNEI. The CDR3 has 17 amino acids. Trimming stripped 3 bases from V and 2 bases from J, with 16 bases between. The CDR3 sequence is CASSDSLTTGNTGELFF. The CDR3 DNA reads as TGTGCCAGCAGTGACTCCCTTACAACGGGCAACACCGGGGAGCTGTTTTTT.

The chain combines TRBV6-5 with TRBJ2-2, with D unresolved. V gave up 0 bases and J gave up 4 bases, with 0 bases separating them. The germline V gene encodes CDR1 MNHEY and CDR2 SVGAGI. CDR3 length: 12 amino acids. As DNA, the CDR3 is TGTGCCAGCAGTTACTCCACCGGGGAGCTGTTTTTT. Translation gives CASSYSTGELFF.

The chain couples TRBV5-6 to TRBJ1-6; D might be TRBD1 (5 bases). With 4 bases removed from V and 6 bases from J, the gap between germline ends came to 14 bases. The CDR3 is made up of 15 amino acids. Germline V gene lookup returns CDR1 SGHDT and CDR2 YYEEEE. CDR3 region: CASSPTVISNSPLHF. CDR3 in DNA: TGTGCCAGCAGCCCGACAGTGATCTCTAATTCACCCCTCCACTTT.

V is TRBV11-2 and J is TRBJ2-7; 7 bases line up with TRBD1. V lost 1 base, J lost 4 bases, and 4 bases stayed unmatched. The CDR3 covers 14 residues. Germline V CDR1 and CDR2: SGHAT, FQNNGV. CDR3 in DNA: TGTGCCAGCAGCTTAGTACAGGGGAGTTACGAGCAGTACTTC. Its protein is CASSLVQGSYEQYF.

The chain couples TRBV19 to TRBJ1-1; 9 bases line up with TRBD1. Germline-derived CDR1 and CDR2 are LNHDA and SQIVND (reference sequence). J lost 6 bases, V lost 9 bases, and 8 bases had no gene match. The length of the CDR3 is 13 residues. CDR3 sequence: CASRDRAISEAFF. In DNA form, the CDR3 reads TGTGCCAGCCGGGACAGGGCAATTTCTGAAGCTTTCTTT. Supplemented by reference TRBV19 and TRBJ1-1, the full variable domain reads DGGITQSPKYLFRKEGQNVTLSCEQNLNHDAMYWYRQDPGQGLRLIYYSQIVNDFQKGDIAEGYSVSREKKESFPLTVTSAQKNPTAFYLCASRDRAISEAFFGQGTRLTVV.

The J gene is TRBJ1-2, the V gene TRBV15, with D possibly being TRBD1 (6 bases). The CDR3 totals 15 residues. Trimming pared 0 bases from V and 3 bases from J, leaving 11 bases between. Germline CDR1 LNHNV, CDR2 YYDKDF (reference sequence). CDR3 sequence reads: CATSRERTDHYGYTF. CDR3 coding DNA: TGTGCCACCAGCAGAGAGAGGACAGATCACTATGGCTACACCTTC.

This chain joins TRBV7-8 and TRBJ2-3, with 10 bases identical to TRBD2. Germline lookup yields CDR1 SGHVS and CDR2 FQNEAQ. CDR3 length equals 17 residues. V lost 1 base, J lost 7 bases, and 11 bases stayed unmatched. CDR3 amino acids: CASSLGSLAGAQNTQYF. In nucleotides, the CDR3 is TGTGCCAGCAGCTTAGGGTCTCTAGCGGGGGCGCAGAATACGCAGTATTTT.

CDR3 DNA: TGTGCCAGCAGCGGAGTGGGGGGAGGGCCCTATGGCTACACCTTC. Amino acid sequence: CASSGVGGGPYGYTF. The chain combines TRBV7-2 with TRBJ1-2; possibly TRBD1 for D (5 bases). The V gene's germline CDR1 is SGHTA and CDR2 FQGNSA. Trimming removed 5 bases at V and 4 bases at J, with 17 bases between. This CDR3 contains 15 residues.

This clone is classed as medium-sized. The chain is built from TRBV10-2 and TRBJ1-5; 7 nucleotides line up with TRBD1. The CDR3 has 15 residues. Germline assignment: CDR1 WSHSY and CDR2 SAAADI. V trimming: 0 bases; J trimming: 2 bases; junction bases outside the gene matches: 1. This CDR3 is CASSESGTGNQPQHF. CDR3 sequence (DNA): TGCGCCAGCAGTGAGTCCGGGACAGGCAATCAGCCCCAGCATTTT.

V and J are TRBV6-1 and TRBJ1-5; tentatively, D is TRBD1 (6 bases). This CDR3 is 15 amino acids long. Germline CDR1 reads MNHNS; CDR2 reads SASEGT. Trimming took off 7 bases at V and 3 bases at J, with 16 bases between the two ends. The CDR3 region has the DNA TGTGCCAGCATCACACCAGGGGCGAACAATCAGCCCCAGCATTTT. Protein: CASITPGANNQPQHF.

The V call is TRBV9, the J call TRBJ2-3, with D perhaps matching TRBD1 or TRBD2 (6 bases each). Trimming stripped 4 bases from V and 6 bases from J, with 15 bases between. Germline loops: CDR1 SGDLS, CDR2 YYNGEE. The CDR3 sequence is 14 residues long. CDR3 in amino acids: CASSLGGGKDTQYF. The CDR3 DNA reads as TGTGCCAGCAGCCTTGGGGGCGGGAAGGATACGCAGTATTTT.

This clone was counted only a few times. CDR3 amino acids: CASSLIGEGDEAFF. In nucleotides, the CDR3 is TGTGCCAGCAGTTTAATTGGGGAGGGAGATGAAGCTTTCTTT. The rearrangement joins TRBV27 to TRBJ1-1; unclear D gene. The CDR3 contains 14 residues. The V and J ends lost 2 bases and 7 bases respectively, with 14 bases between them. Germline CDR1 reads MNHEY; CDR2 reads SMNVEV (reference sequence).

This CDR3 is CASSTTSPTGELFF. CDR3 DNA sequence: TGCGCCAGCAGCACGACTAGCCCCACCGGGGAGCTGTTTTTT. The V gene is TRBV10-1, the J gene TRBJ2-2; TRBD2 aligns across 7 bases. The germline V gene encodes CDR1 WNHNN and CDR2 SYGVQD (reference sequence). J lost 4 bases, V lost 6 bases, and 5 bases had no gene match. CDR3 size: 14 residues.

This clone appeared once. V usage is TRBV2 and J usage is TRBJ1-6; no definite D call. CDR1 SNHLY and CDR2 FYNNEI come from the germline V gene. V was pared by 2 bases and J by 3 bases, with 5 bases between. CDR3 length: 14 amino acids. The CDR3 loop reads CASSEPVYNSPLHF. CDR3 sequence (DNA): TGTGCCAGCAGTGAACCAGTCTATAATTCACCCCTCCACTTT.